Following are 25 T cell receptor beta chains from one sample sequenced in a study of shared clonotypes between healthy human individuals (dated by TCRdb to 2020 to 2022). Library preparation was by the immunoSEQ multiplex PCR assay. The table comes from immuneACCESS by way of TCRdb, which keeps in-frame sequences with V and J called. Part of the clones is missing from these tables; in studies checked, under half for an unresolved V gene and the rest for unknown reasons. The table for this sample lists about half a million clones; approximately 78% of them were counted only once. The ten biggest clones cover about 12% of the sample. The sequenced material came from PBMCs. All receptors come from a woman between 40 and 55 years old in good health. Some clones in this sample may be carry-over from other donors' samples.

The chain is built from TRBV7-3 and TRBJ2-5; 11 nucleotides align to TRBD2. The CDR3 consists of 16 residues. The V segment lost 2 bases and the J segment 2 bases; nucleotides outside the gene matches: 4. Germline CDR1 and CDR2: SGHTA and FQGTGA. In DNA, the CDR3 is TGTGCCAGCAGCTTAGCCGGGACTAGCGGACAAGAGACCCAGTACTTC. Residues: CASSLAGTSGQETQYF.

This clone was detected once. CDR3 DNA: TGTGCCTGGGGGACCGGGACGGGTAATGAAAAACTGTTTTTT. It is translated as CAWGTGTGNEKLFF. The chain has TRBV30 and TRBJ1-4; D perhaps matches TRBD1 (5 bases). This CDR3 region has 14 residues. Germline V gene data show CDR1 as GTSNPN and CDR2 as SVGIG (reference sequence). Trimming shortened V by 5 bases and J by 4 bases, and 14 bases separated the two germline ends.

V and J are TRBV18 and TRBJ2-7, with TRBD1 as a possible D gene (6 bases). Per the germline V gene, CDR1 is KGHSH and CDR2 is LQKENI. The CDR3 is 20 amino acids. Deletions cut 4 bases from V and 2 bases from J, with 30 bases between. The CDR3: CASSRQPPGAQSYLTYEQYF. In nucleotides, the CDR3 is TGTGCCAGCTCACGGCAACCTCCAGGGGCCCAAAGTTACCTCACCTACGAGCAGTACTTC.

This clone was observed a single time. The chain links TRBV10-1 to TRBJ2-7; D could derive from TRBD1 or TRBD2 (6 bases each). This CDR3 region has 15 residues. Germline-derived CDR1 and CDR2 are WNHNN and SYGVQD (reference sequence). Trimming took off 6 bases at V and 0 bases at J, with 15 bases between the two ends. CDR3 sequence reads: CASRRGRTSSYEQYF. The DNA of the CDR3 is TGCGCCAGCAGAAGGGGGAGGACAAGCTCCTACGAGCAGTACTTC.

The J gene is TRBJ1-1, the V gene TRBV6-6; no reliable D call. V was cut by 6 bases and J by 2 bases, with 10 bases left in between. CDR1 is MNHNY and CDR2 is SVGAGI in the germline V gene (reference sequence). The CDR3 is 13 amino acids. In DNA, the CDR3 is TGTGCCAGCAGACTTCTTACAAACACTGAAGCTTTCTTT. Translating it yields CASRLLTNTEAFF.

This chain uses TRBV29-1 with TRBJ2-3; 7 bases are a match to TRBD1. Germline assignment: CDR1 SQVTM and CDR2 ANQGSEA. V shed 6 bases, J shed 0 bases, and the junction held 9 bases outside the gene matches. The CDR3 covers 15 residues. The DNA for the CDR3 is TGCAGCGTGGGGTGGACAGGAGATAGCACAGATACGCAGTATTTT. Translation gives CSVGWTGDSTDTQYF.

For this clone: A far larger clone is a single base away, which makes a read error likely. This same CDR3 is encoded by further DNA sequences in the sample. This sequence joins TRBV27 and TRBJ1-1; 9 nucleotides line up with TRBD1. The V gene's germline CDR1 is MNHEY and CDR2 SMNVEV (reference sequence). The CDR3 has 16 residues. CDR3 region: CASSSPYRGQNTEAFF. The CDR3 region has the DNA TGTGCTAGCAGTTCCCCCTACAGGGGGCAGAACACTGAAGCTTTCTTT.

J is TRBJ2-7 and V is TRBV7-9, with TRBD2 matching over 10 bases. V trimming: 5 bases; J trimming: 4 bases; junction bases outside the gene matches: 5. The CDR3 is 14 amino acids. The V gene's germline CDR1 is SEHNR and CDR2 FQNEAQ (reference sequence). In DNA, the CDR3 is TGTGCCAGCAGCCTTGGACTAGCGGTTTACGAGCAGTACTTC. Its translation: CASSLGLAVYEQYF.

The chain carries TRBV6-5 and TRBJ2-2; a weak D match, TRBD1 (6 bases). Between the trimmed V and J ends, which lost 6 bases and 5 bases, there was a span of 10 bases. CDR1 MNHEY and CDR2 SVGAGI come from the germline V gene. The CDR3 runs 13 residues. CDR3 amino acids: CASRWTVTGELFF. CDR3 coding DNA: TGTGCCAGCAGGTGGACAGTTACCGGGGAGCTGTTTTTT.

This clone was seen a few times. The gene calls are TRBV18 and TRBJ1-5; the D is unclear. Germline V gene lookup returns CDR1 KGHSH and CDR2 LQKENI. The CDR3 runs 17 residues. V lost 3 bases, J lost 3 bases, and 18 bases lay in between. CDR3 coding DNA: TGTGCCAGCTCACCCCAACCCCCCATAGGTAACAATCAGCCCCAGCATTTT. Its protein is CASSPQPPIGNNQPQHF. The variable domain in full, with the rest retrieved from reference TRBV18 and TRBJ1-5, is NAGVMQNPRHLVRRRGQEARLRCSPMKGHSHVYWYRQLPEEGLKFMVYLQKENIIDESGMPKERFSAEFPKEGPSILRIQQVVRGDSAAYFCASSPQPPIGNNQPQHFGDGTRLSIL.

Here the CDR3 reads CASDDSGHNEQFF. CDR3 bases: TGTGCCAGTGACGATTCAGGGCACAATGAGCAGTTCTTC. V gene TRBV19 combines with J gene TRBJ2-1; the D gene is possibly TRBD1 (5 bases). With 8 bases removed from V and 5 bases from J, the gap between germline ends came to 13 bases. The CDR3 is 13 residues long. Per germline, CDR1 LNHDA and CDR2 SQIVND (reference sequence). Looking up the rest from reference TRBV19 and TRBJ2-1 gives the full variable domain: DGGITQSPKYLFRKEGQNVTLSCEQNLNHDAMYWYRQDPGQGLRLIYYSQIVNDFQKGDIAEGYSVSREKKESFPLTVTSAQKNPTAFYLCASDDSGHNEQFFGPGTRLTVL.

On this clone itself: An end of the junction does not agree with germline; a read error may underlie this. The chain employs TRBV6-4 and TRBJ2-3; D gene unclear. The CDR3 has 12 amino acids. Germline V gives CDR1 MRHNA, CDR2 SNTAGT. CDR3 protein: CAGSDSTDTQYF. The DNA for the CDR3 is TGTGCCGGCAGCGATAGCACAGATACGCAGTATTTT.

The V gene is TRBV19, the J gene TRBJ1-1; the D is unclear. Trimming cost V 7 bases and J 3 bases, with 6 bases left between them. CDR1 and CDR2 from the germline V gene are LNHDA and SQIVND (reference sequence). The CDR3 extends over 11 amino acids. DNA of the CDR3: TGTGCCAGTACGCTAGACACTGAAGCTTTCTTT. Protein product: CASTLDTEAFF.

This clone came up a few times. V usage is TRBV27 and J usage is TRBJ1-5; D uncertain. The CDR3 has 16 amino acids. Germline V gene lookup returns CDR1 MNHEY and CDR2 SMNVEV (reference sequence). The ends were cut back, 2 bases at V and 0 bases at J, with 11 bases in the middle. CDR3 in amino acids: CASSLSWSDSNQPQHF. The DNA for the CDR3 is TGTGCCAGCAGTTTAAGCTGGTCGGATAGCAATCAGCCCCAGCATTTT.

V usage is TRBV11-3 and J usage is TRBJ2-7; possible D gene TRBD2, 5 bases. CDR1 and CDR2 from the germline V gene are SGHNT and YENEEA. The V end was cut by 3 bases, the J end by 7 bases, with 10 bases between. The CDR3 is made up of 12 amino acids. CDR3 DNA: TGTGCCAGCAGCTTCGGGGTCACGGAGCAGTACTTC. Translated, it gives CASSFGVTEQYF.

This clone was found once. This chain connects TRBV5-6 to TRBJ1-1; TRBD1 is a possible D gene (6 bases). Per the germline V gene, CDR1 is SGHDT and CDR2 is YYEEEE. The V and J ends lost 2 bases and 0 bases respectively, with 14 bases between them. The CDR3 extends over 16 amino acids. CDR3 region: CASSFLQGFMNTEAFF. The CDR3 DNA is TGTGCCAGCAGCTTCCTACAGGGATTCATGAACACTGAAGCTTTCTTT.

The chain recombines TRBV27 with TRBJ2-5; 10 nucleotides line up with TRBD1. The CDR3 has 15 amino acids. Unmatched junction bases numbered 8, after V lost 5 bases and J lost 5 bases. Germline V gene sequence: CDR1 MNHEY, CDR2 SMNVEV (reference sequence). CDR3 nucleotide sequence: TGTGCCAGCAGTCCGCGACAGGGGGCGGGGGAGACCCAGTACTTC. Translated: CASSPRQGAGETQYF.

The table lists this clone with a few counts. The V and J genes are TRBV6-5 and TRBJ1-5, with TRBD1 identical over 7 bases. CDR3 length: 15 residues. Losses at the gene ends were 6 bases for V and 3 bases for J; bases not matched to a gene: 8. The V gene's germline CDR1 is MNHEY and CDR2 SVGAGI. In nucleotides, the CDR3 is TGTGCCAGCAGACCAACAGGGGAAGCCAATCAGCCCCAGCATTTT. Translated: CASRPTGEANQPQHF.

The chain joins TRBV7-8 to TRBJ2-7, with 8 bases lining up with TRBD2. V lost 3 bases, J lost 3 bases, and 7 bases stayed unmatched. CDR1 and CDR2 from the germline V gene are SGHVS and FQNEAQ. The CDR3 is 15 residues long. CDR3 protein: CASSLAGLGGYEQYF. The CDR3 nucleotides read TGTGCCAGCAGCTTGGCGGGACTAGGGGGCTACGAGCAGTACTTC.

CDR3 nucleotide sequence: TGCGCCAGCAGCCAGGGGAAGTTAGCGGGAGGGCCTGTAGATGAGCAGTTCTTC. Translating gives CASSQGKLAGGPVDEQFF. The chain is built from TRBV4-1 and TRBJ2-1; TRBD2 matches 11 bases. From germline, CDR1 is MGHRA and CDR2 YSYEKL. CDR3 length: 18 residues. The V gene end was trimmed by 3 bases and the J gene end by 8 bases; junction bases not matched to a gene: 15.

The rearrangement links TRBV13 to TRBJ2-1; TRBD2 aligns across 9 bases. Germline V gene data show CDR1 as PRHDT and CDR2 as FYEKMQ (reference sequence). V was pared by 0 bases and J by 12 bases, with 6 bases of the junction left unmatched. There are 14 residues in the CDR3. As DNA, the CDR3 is TGTGCCAGCAGCTTAGGAGGTAGCGGGAGCGGGCAGTTCTTC. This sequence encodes CASSLGGSGSGQFF.

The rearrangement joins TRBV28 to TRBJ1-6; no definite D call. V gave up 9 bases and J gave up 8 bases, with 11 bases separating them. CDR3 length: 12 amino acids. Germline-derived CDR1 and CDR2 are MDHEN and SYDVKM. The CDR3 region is CASGRLDSPLHF. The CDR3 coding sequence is TGTGCCAGTGGACGTTTGGATTCACCCCTCCACTTT.

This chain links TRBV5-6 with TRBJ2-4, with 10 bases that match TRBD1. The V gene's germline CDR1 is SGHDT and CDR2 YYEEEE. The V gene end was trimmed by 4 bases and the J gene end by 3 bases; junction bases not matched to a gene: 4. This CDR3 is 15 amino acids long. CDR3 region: CASSGGQGVKNIQYF. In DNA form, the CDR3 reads TGTGCCAGCAGCGGAGGACAGGGGGTCAAAAACATTCAGTACTTC.

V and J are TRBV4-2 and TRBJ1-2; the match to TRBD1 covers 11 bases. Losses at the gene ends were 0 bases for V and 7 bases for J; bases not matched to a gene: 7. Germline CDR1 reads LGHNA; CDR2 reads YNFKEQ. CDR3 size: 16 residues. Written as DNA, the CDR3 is TGTGCCAGCAGCCAAGATCCGGGACAGGGGGTAGGTGGCTACACCTTC. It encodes CASSQDPGQGVGGYTF.

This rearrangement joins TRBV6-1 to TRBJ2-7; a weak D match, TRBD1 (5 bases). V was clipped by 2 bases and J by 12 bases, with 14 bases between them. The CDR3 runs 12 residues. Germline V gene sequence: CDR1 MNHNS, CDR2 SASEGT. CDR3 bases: TGTGCCAGCAGTGAAATTGGAACAGGCCGGTACTTC. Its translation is CASSEIGTGRYF.